This T cell receptor beta chain originates from a study of OX40 agonist ivuxolimab in advanced cancers. Study results and caveats: Both blood CD4+ and CD8+ T cells showed clonal growth by week 6 at 0.1 to 3.0 mg/kg.

V lost 6 bases and J lost 5, with 14 bases in between. CDR1 KGHSH and CDR2 LQKENI come from the germline V gene. CDR3 length: 15 residues. A note on this clone: Its antigen is as yet unknown.

The protocol was immunoSEQ multiplex PCR, while the TCRdb copy is restricted to in-frame clones and leaves out a portion. The sample shows tens of thousands of clones, 70% to 90% of them seen only once. Blood was sampled at baseline, cycle 4 day 1, and cycle 7 day 1. The chain has TRBV18 and TRBJ1-6, with a weak D call TRBD1 (5 bases). The specimen comprised CD4+ or CD8+ T cells sorted from blood, sampled in a trial of the OX40 agonist ivuxolimab. The TCR sequence derives from an adult with an advanced solid tumor such as melanoma, head and neck, liver or kidney cancer. CDR3 sequence reads: CASSLTGGDNSPLHF. DNA for the CDR3: TGTGCCAGCTCTCTAACCGGGGGGGATAATTCACCCCTCCACTTT.